What follows is one T cell receptor (beta chain) and its context. Its specificity is unknown. This entry belongs to a study of cytomegalovirus exposure and HLA in healthy donors. Study results and caveats: As a later analysis showed, a missense DCLRE1C variant was linked to trimming of TCR beta V- and J-genes. What TCR beta sequences reportedly achieved was accurate prediction of HLA-A and HLA-B alleles in most subjects.

The primer mix had 60 Vbeta and 13 Jbeta primers. Clones were read by immunoSEQ multiplex PCR, and TCRdb kept only the in-frame ones, dropping some. This sample carries about 130,000 clones, approximately 78% of them seen once, and the ten largest clones take approximately 0.99%. The CDR3 covers 16 residues. Unmatched junction bases numbered 10, after V lost 3 bases and J lost 7 bases. Per the germline V gene, CDR1 is SGHAT and CDR2 is FQNNGV. What was sequenced was PBMCs. The TCR originated in a woman aged 30 to 39 in good health and CMV-seronegative. The chain is built from TRBV11-2 and TRBJ2-7; 12 nucleotides agree with TRBD2. CDR3 sequence reads: CASSFAASGRAGEQYF. DNA for the CDR3: TGTGCCAGCAGCTTTGCAGCTAGCGGGAGGGCCGGGGAGCAGTACTTC.